These 16 T cell receptor beta chains originate from one sample sequenced in a study of blood T cell repertoires in COVID-19. This table comes from immunoSEQ multiplex PCR, and its TCRdb copy is limited to in-frame clones, with some not included. The sample shows around 180,000 clones, approximately 80% of them seen only once. The sequenced material came from peripheral blood. These TCRs come from a human donor in a cohort sampled during active COVID-19.

This rearrangement joins TRBV6-5 to TRBJ2-7, with TRBD1 matching over 8 bases. The CDR3 spans 14 residues. Germline CDR1 is MNHEY and CDR2 is SVGAGI. J was trimmed by 3 bases and V by 5 bases; bases with no gene match: 6. The CDR3 loop is CASSTLGTGYEQYF. The DNA of the CDR3 is TGTGCCAGCAGTACTCTGGGGACAGGCTACGAGCAGTACTTC.

The chain carries TRBV7-9 and TRBJ1-1; unclear D gene. Trimming removed 3 bases at V and 4 bases at J, with 6 bases between. Germline V gene sequence: CDR1 SEHNR, CDR2 FQNEAQ (reference sequence). The CDR3 runs to 12 residues. The CDR3, as DNA: TGTGCCAGCAGCTTGGGGAGCACTGAAGCTTTCTTT. It codes for CASSLGSTEAFF. The full variable domain, in which reference TRBV7-9 and TRBJ1-1 provide the parts outside the CDR3, is DTGVSQNPRHKITKRGQNVTFRCDPISEHNRLYWYRQTLGQGPEFLTYFQNEAQLEKSRLLSDRFSAERPKGSFSTLEIQRTEQGDSAMYLCASSLGSTEAFFGQGTRLTVV.

The rearrangement uses TRBV19 and TRBJ2-7; weak D call: TRBD1 (8 bases). Germline loops: CDR1 LNHDA, CDR2 SQIVND (reference sequence). The CDR3 loop spans 14 amino acids. V was shortened by 4 bases and J by 3 bases, with 13 bases between the two germline ends. The CDR3 protein is CASSRQGRGYEQYF. DNA of the CDR3: TGTGCCAGTAGTAGACAGGGGAGGGGCTACGAGCAGTACTTC.

The rearrangement uses TRBV7-9 and TRBJ2-2; 11 bases match TRBD1. Germline assignment: CDR1 SEHNR and CDR2 FQNEAQ (reference sequence). This CDR3 is 15 amino acids long. The V and J ends lost 3 bases and 6 bases, in that order; junction bases with no gene match: 3. CDR3 residues: CASSFGTGGPGELFF. CDR3 nucleotides: TGTGCCAGCAGCTTCGGGACAGGGGGACCCGGGGAGCTGTTTTTT.

The V gene is TRBV5-5, the J gene TRBJ1-2, with TRBD1 identical over 8 bases. The CDR3 length is 16 residues. The J segment lost 4 bases and the V segment lost 0 bases, leaving 8 bases of the junction unmatched. CDR1 SGHKS and CDR2 YYEKEE come from the germline V gene (reference sequence). The CDR3 reads CASSLGPGGAGYGYTF. CDR3 sequence (DNA): TGTGCCAGCAGCTTGGGGCCAGGGGGCGCCGGCTATGGCTACACCTTC.

The rearrangement uses TRBV10-1 and TRBJ2-7; TRBD1 matches at 7 bases. Germline CDR1 and CDR2: WNHNN and SYGVQD (reference sequence). The CDR3 runs to 16 residues. The junction had 10 bases not matched to a gene; V was cut back by 3 bases and J by 2 bases. CDR3 bases: TGCGCCAGCAGTGAAAACAGGGGTAGTGGGGCCTACGAGCAGTACTTC. Translated, it gives CASSENRGSGAYEQYF.

This clone was counted a single time. Here the CDR3 reads CASSVEALPSGNTIYF. The CDR3 DNA follows: TGTGCCAGCAGCGTAGAAGCGCTGCCCTCTGGAAACACCATATATTTT. The rearrangement uses TRBV9 and TRBJ1-3; D unclear. Trimming cost V 0 bases and J 0 bases, with 10 bases left between them. Looked up from germline, CDR1 is SGDLS and CDR2 is YYNGEE. This CDR3 has 16 residues.

The CDR3 DNA follows: TGTGCCAGCAGTGAAGACAGGGGCGGGAACGAGCAGTACTTC. Amino acids: CASSEDRGGNEQYF. This chain joins TRBV2 and TRBJ2-7; D is possibly TRBD1 (7 bases). V was pared by 1 base and J by 5 bases, with 12 bases between. The V gene's germline CDR1 is SNHLY and CDR2 FYNNEI. The CDR3 extends over 14 amino acids.

This clone was picked up a small number of times. The V and J genes are TRBV3-1 (or the pseudogene TRBV3-2) and TRBJ2-1; D gene uncertain. V was trimmed by 8 bases and J by 0 bases, leaving 5 bases between them. This CDR3 comprises 12 residues. CDR1 is LGHDT and CDR2 is YNNKEL in the germline V gene (reference sequence). The CDR3 loop is CASSFSYNEQFF. In DNA, the CDR3 is TGTGCCAGCTCTTTCTCCTACAATGAGCAGTTCTTC.

V gene TRBV19 combines with J gene TRBJ2-1; D perhaps matches TRBD2 (6 bases). Germline CDR1 is LNHDA and CDR2 is SQIVND (reference sequence). V lost 8 bases, J lost 0 bases, and 17 bases lay in between. This CDR3 region has 16 residues. The CDR3 DNA follows: TGTGCCAGTCAAAAACTTACCGGGGGCTCCTACAATGAGCAGTTCTTC. This gives the protein CASQKLTGGSYNEQFF.

V is TRBV12-3 or TRBV12-4 and J is TRBJ2-1; TRBD2 might be the D (6 bases). The CDR3 contains 12 residues. V lost 3 bases and J lost 12, with 12 bases in between. This CDR3 is CASSLGTVRQFF. CDR3 DNA sequence: TGTGCCAGCAGTTTGGGGACTGTGAGGCAGTTCTTC.

The chain uses TRBV19 and TRBJ2-7; possible D gene TRBD1, 5 bases. This CDR3 contains 15 residues. Germline-derived CDR1 and CDR2 are LNHDA and SQIVND (reference sequence). Trimming pared 1 base from V and 2 bases from J, leaving 12 bases between. The CDR3 DNA reads TGTGCCAGTAGTATAGGCACAGGCATTCCCTACGAGCAGTACTTC. Its translation: CASSIGTGIPYEQYF.

V gene TRBV5-3 combines with J gene TRBJ2-5, with TRBD2 matching over 8 bases. TRBV5-3 is annotated as an ORF whose role is uncertain. With 0 bases clipped from V and 5 bases from J, the junction kept 12 bases outside the gene matches. CDR3 length equals 17 residues. The CDR3 DNA reads TGTGCCAGAAGCTTGGTTGTGTTAGCGGGGTCAGGCGAGACCCAGTACTTC. Its translation is CARSLVVLAGSGETQYF.

This chain links TRBV5-4 with TRBJ1-2, with 11 positions matching TRBD1. The CDR3 contains 17 residues. Germline CDR1 is SGHNT and CDR2 is YYREEE (reference sequence). J was trimmed by 4 bases and V by 4 bases; bases with no gene match: 12. CDR3 DNA sequence: TGTGCCAGCAGCCGCGGACAGGGGGCCTCAGTGGGCTATGGCTACACCTTC. Encoded protein: CASSRGQGASVGYGYTF.

This clone was detected only a few times. This sequence joins TRBV15 and TRBJ2-7; D gene uncertain. Per germline, CDR1 LNHNV and CDR2 YYDKDF (reference sequence). V was trimmed by 2 bases and J by 0 bases, leaving 11 bases between them. The CDR3 is 15 residues long. CDR3 sequence: CATSRTTESSYEQYF. CDR3 bases: TGTGCCACCAGCAGAACGACGGAGAGCTCCTACGAGCAGTACTTC.

The chain combines TRBV6-5 with TRBJ1-1; maybe TRBD1 (5 bases). Germline values: CDR1 MNHEY, CDR2 SVGAGI. This CDR3 contains 13 residues. Trimming took 6 bases from V and 3 from J, leaving 11 bases between them. CDR3 amino acids: CASSVQGDTEAFF. CDR3 bases: TGTGCCAGCAGCGTGCAAGGGGACACTGAAGCTTTCTTT.